A single sample gave rise to the 30 T cell receptor beta chains below, sequenced in a study of T-cell reconstitution after alpha-beta-depleted transplantation in children (dated by TCRdb to 2016 to 2017). The library was prepared using PCR. The sample was run on an Illumina HiSeq 2500. Molecular barcoding was employed in the preparation of TCR libraries, with unique molecular identifiers being used to normalize TCRbeta repertoire quantification. The raw public reads went through TCRdb reprocessing: fastp at Q25, MiXCR clone calling, in-frame beta chains kept. CDR3 protein duplicates are merged, each entry listing the most common genes and DNA. This sample holds about 500,000 distinct CDR3 sequences; 30% to 35% were observed only once. The ten largest clonotypes hold around 2.5% of the sample. Sequencing used PBMCs from the stem cell graft donor, obtained from the stem cell graft. The receptors derive from a human donor who donated a stem cell graft to a child with aplastic anemia.

A few counts support this clonotype. The V gene is TRBV5-1, the J gene TRBJ2-5; D perhaps matches TRBD1 (6 bases). Germline lookup yields CDR1 SGHRS and CDR2 YFSETQ. CDR3 length equals 16 residues. V lost 4 bases to trimming and J lost 0 bases, with 16 bases between them. CDR3 sequence reads: CASSLGPTGYQETQYF. DNA for the CDR3: TGCGCCAGCAGCCTGGGCCCGACAGGATACCAAGAGACCCAGTACTTC.

The rearrangement uses TRBV7-2 and TRBJ1-2; tentative D call: TRBD1 (6 bases). Trimming took 3 bases from V and 8 from J, leaving 13 bases between them. The CDR3 runs to 13 residues. Germline V gene sequence: CDR1 SGHTA, CDR2 FQGNSA. CDR3: CASSFTGARGYTF. The CDR3 DNA follows: TGTGCCAGCAGCTTTACGGGGGCGCGGGGCTACACCTTC. Using reference TRBV7-2 and TRBJ1-2 for the parts outside the CDR3, the full variable domain is GAGVSQSPSNKVTEKGKDVELRCDPISGHTALYWYRQSLGQGLEFLIYFQGNSAPDKSGLPSDRFSAERTGGSVSTLTIQRTQQEDSAVYLCASSFTGARGYTFGSGTRLTVV.

V usage is TRBV27 and J usage is TRBJ1-2; perhaps TRBD1 as D (6 bases). CDR3 length equals 15 residues. Germline V gives CDR1 MNHEY, CDR2 SMNVEV (reference sequence). V lost 6 bases to trimming and J lost 5 bases, with 19 bases between them. The CDR3: CASSPGGGMGYGYTF. CDR3 coding DNA: TGTGCCAGCAGCCCCGGGGGGGGCATGGGGTATGGCTACACCTTC.

This chain connects TRBV5-6 to TRBJ2-3; D not certain. Germline assignment: CDR1 SGHDT and CDR2 YYEEEE. V was shortened by 1 base and J by 2 bases, with 5 bases between the two germline ends. The CDR3 totals 13 residues. The DNA of the CDR3 is TGTGCCAGCAGCTTGTATTACACAGATACGCAGTATTTT. It encodes CASSLYYTDTQYF.

The chain links TRBV5-4 to TRBJ2-3; 11 bases agree with TRBD2. Germline CDR1 is SGHNT and CDR2 is YYREEE (reference sequence). The CDR3 spans 14 residues. Trimming took 6 bases from V and 6 from J; bases not matched to a gene: 6. The CDR3 DNA is TGTGCCAGCATACTAGCGGGAGAGGGGGATACGCAGTATTTT. Translating it yields CASILAGEGDTQYF.

The rearrangement uses TRBV29-1 and TRBJ1-4; TRBD1 might be the D (6 bases). The CDR3 is made up of 14 amino acids. Germline V gives CDR1 SQVTM, CDR2 ANQGSEA. The ends were cut back, 6 bases at V and 4 bases at J, with 15 bases in the middle. CDR3: CSVEDRTYNEKLFF. The CDR3 nucleotides read TGCAGCGTGGAGGACAGAACGTATAATGAAAAACTGTTTTTT.

The chain combines TRBV19 with TRBJ2-3; D unresolved. The CDR3 is 15 residues long. V lost 3 bases, J lost 4 bases, and 14 bases lay in between. CDR1 and CDR2 (germline): LNHDA, SQIVND (reference sequence). CDR3 bases: TGTGCCAGTAGTATGGCTAGAGTTTCGGCAGATACGCAGTATTTT. This translates into CASSMARVSADTQYF.

This clonotype was seen more than once but under ten times. The V call is TRBV10-2, the J call TRBJ2-1; either TRBD1 or TRBD2 may supply D (5 bases each). Trimming cost V 8 bases and J 7 bases, with 21 bases left between them. The CDR3 runs 15 residues. The germline V gene encodes CDR1 WSHSY and CDR2 SAAADI. CDR3: CASGHLVRAMNEQFF. DNA for the CDR3: TGCGCCAGCGGACATTTGGTGAGGGCCATGAATGAGCAGTTCTTC.

The V gene is TRBV12-3 or TRBV12-4, the J gene TRBJ2-2; the D call may be TRBD1 or TRBD2 (5 bases each). The CDR3 is 15 amino acids. Trimming cost V 3 bases and J 5 bases, with 13 bases left between them. The CDR3: CASSFFGGMTGELFF. The CDR3 nucleotides are TGTGCCAGCAGTTTTTTTGGGGGAATGACCGGGGAGCTGTTTTTT.

This clonotype has more than one count but fewer than ten. DNA of the CDR3: TGTGCCAGCAGAAGGACAGGGGACACTGAAGCTTTCTTT. It is translated as CASRRTGDTEAFF. The rearrangement links TRBV12-3 or TRBV12-4 to TRBJ1-1; 9 bases map to TRBD1. The J segment lost 3 bases and the V segment lost 6 bases, leaving 2 bases of the junction unmatched. This CDR3 is 13 amino acids long.

The chain recombines TRBV9 with TRBJ2-7; 10 bases agree with TRBD2. The V segment lost 0 bases and the J segment 4 bases; nucleotides outside the gene matches: 4. Germline loops: CDR1 SGDLS, CDR2 YYNGEE. This CDR3 spans 15 amino acids. The CDR3, as DNA: TGTGCCAGCAGCGTAGCAGCGGGAGGGCCTTACGAGCAGTACTTC. Amino acid sequence: CASSVAAGGPYEQYF. Full variable domain (outside the CDR3, taken from reference TRBV9 and TRBJ2-7): DSGVTQTPKHLITATGQRVTLRCSPRSGDLSVYWYQQSLDQGLQFLIQYYNGEERAKGNILERFSAQQFPDLHSELNLSSLELGDSALYFCASSVAAGGPYEQYFGPGTRLTVT.

The chain is built from TRBV5-1 and TRBJ2-2; weak D call: TRBD1 (5 bases). The CDR3 is 14 residues long. V dropped 4 bases and J dropped 1 base, with 8 bases sitting between them. Per germline, CDR1 SGHRS and CDR2 YFSETQ. In DNA form, the CDR3 reads TGCGCCAGCAGCGTGACAGAGAACACCGGGGAGCTGTTTTTT. The encoded protein is CASSVTENTGELFF.

This clonotype showed up just a few times. V gene TRBV5-5 combines with J gene TRBJ1-3; no reliable D call. This CDR3 contains 15 residues. Between the trimmed V and J ends, which lost 3 bases and 2 bases, there was a span of 12 bases. Germline V gives CDR1 SGHKS, CDR2 YYEKEE (reference sequence). Here the CDR3 reads CASSSSTITGNTIYF. DNA for the CDR3: TGTGCCAGCAGCTCTTCGACTATAACTGGAAACACCATATATTTT.

The chain uses TRBV7-9 and TRBJ1-2, with no clear D. Trimming shortened V by 5 bases and J by 1 base, and 11 bases separated the two germline ends. This CDR3 contains 14 residues. The germline V gene encodes CDR1 SEHNR and CDR2 FQNEAQ (reference sequence). CDR3 nucleotides: TGTGCCAGCAGCGGATCGGGAGTTAACTATGGCTACACCTTC. As protein: CASSGSGVNYGYTF.

J is TRBJ2-1 and V is TRBV7-2; D is possibly TRBD1 or TRBD2 (5 bases each). CDR3 length: 13 amino acids. V lost 4 bases, J lost 5 bases, and 9 bases lay in between. Per the germline V gene, CDR1 is SGHTA and CDR2 is FQGNSA. The CDR3 is CASSWGINNEQFF. The CDR3 DNA follows: TGTGCCAGCAGCTGGGGGATTAACAATGAGCAGTTCTTC.

This clonotype was recorded a few times. The CDR3 DNA reads as TGTGCCAGCAGTTTGAGCAACCTCCAAGAGACCCAGTACTTC. As protein: CASSLSNLQETQYF. This sequence joins TRBV12-3 or TRBV12-4 and TRBJ2-5; D unresolved. The ends were cut back, 3 bases at V and 1 base at J, with 9 bases in the middle. CDR3 length: 14 amino acids.

This CDR3 is CASSRGPLSNTGELFF. The CDR3 DNA sequence: TGTGCCAGCAGTAGGGGGCCCCTGTCTAACACCGGGGAGCTGTTTTTT. This chain links TRBV6-2 or TRBV6-3 with TRBJ2-2; 7 bases match TRBD1. Germline V gene sequence: CDR1 MNHEY, CDR2 SVGEGT. The CDR3 covers 16 residues. V trimming: 5 bases; J trimming: 2 bases; junction bases outside the gene matches: 8.

The chain recombines TRBV5-1 with TRBJ1-1; maybe TRBD1 (5 bases). The CDR3 totals 14 residues. Trimming removed 3 bases at V and 7 bases at J, with 16 bases between. Germline V gene lookup returns CDR1 SGHRS and CDR2 YFSETQ. CDR3 residues: CASSSDLATGEAFF. CDR3 bases: TGCGCCAGCAGCTCCGACTTGGCTACAGGTGAAGCTTTCTTT.

The chain carries TRBV11-1 and TRBJ2-1, with 9 nucleotides matching TRBD2. Germline-derived CDR1 and CDR2 are SGHAT and FQDESV (reference sequence). The CDR3 contains 19 residues. Trimming removed 5 bases from V and 7 bases from J; junction bases left unmatched: 21. The CDR3 loop is CASSPEVVAGGPLLNEQFF. The CDR3 DNA sequence: TGTGCCAGCAGCCCAGAGGTAGTCGCGGGAGGGCCTCTATTGAATGAGCAGTTCTTC.

The chain uses TRBV4-3 and TRBJ2-5; 8 positions match TRBD1. The CDR3 has 14 residues. The V segment lost 5 bases and the J segment 3 bases; nucleotides outside the gene matches: 5. From germline, CDR1 is LGHNA and CDR2 YSLEER. The CDR3 protein is CASSSHRGEETQYF. The CDR3 nucleotides are TGCGCCAGCAGCTCACACAGGGGGGAAGAGACCCAGTACTTC.

The CDR3 is CASSSITRTNEQFF. The DNA for the CDR3 is TGTGCCAGCAGTTCTATTACTCGGACCAATGAGCAGTTCTTC. The chain links TRBV12-3 or TRBV12-4 to TRBJ2-1; no clear D. Trimming left V 4 bases short and J 6 bases short, with 13 bases between. This CDR3 region has 14 residues.

The chain has TRBV7-2 and TRBJ1-5; a weak D match, TRBD1 (6 bases). The CDR3 length is 16 residues. V lost 5 bases and J 0 bases, leaving 14 bases between the germline ends. Germline V gene data show CDR1 as SGHTA and CDR2 as FQGNSA. CDR3 bases: TGTGCCAGCAGCCAAACAGGGTTGGGTAGCAATCAGCCCCAGCATTTT. Its protein is CASSQTGLGSNQPQHF. Variable domain in full (rest from reference TRBV7-2 and TRBJ1-5): GAGVSQSPSNKVTEKGKDVELRCDPISGHTALYWYRQSLGQGLEFLIYFQGNSAPDKSGLPSDRFSAERTGGSVSTLTIQRTQQEDSAVYLCASSQTGLGSNQPQHFGDGTRLSIL.

The chain links TRBV5-1 to TRBJ2-2; D is unclear. Per germline, CDR1 SGHRS and CDR2 YFSETQ. V was clipped by 1 base and J by 8 bases, with 12 bases between them. The CDR3 covers 14 residues. The CDR3 sequence: CASSLPRLGGELFF. In DNA form, the CDR3 reads TGCGCCAGCAGCTTGCCCCGCTTAGGGGGGGAGCTGTTTTTT.

The V gene is TRBV30, the J gene TRBJ2-2, with no clear D. V was pared by 3 bases and J by 4 bases, with 9 bases between. Germline V gene data show CDR1 as GTSNPN and CDR2 as SVGIG (reference sequence). This CDR3 is built from 13 residues. The CDR3 DNA reads TGTGCCTGGAGCGTCGGCGTCACCGGGGAGCTGTTTTTT. Its translation: CAWSVGVTGELFF.

This chain uses TRBV30 with TRBJ2-3, with D possibly TRBD2 on 6 matching bases. This CDR3 region has 14 residues. Germline CDR1 GTSNPN, CDR2 SVGIG (reference sequence). The V end lost 0 bases, the J end lost 4 bases, and 11 bases lay between the germline ends. CDR3 region: CAWSVPGVPDTQYF. In DNA form, the CDR3 reads TGTGCCTGGAGTGTACCGGGAGTTCCAGATACGCAGTATTTT.

The table lists this clonotype with a few counts. The V and J genes are TRBV12-3 or TRBV12-4 and TRBJ1-2, with 10 bases lining up with TRBD1. The junction had 7 bases not matched to a gene; V was cut back by 6 bases and J by 3 bases. The CDR3 has 15 residues. This chain's CDR3 is CASRETGTGDYGYTF. The CDR3 DNA reads as TGTGCCAGCAGGGAGACCGGGACAGGGGACTATGGCTACACCTTC.

V gene TRBV11-2 combines with J gene TRBJ2-3; D uncertain. V shed 6 bases and J shed 1 base, with 11 bases lying between them. The CDR3 is 14 residues long. Looked up from germline, CDR1 is SGHAT and CDR2 is FQNNGV. CDR3 in amino acids: CASRFQKGTDTQYF. CDR3 nucleotide sequence: TGTGCCAGCAGATTTCAAAAAGGCACAGATACGCAGTATTTT.

This sequence joins TRBV29-1 and TRBJ2-1; 14 positions agree with TRBD2. The CDR3 extends over 16 amino acids. V lost 3 bases and J lost 10; bases outside the gene matches: 11. Per the germline V gene, CDR1 is SQVTM and CDR2 is ANQGSEA. CDR3 DNA sequence: TGCAGCGTTGATAACTCCCCGGGACTAGCGGGAGTCGAGCAGTTCTTC. Residues: CSVDNSPGLAGVEQFF.

This clonotype was seen more than once but under ten times. The chain employs TRBV20-1 and TRBJ2-3; 11 nucleotides match TRBD2. Germline loops: CDR1 DFQATT, CDR2 SNEGSKA (reference sequence). J lost 0 bases, V lost 3 bases, and 5 bases had no gene match. CDR3 size: 16 residues. The chain's CDR3 is CSARLSGRASTDTQYF. The DNA for the CDR3 is TGCAGTGCTAGGCTTAGCGGGAGGGCCAGCACAGATACGCAGTATTTT.

This chain joins TRBV29-1 and TRBJ2-7; 7 nucleotides agree with TRBD2. The V segment lost 1 base and the J segment 4 bases; nucleotides outside the gene matches: 7. CDR3 length equals 14 residues. In germline, CDR1 is SQVTM, CDR2 ANQGSEA. The CDR3 here is CSVEVPGGRYEQYF. The DNA for the CDR3 is TGCAGCGTTGAAGTTCCGGGCGGGAGATACGAGCAGTACTTC.